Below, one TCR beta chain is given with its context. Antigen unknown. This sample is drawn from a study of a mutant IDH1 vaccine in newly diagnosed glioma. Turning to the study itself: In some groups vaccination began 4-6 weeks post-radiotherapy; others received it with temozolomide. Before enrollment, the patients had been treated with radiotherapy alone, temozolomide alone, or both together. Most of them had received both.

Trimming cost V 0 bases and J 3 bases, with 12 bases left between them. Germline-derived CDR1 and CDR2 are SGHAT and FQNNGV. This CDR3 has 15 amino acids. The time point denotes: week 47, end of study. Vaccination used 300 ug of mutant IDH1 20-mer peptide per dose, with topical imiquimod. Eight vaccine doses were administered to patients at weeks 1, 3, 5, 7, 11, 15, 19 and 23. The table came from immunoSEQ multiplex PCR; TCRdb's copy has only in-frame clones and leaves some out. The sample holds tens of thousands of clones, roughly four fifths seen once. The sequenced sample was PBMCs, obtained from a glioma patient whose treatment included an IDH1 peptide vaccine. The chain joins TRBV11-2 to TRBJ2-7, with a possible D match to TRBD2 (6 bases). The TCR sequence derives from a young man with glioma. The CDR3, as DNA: TGTGCCAGCAGCTTAGACGCAATGGGGGGCTACGAGCAGTACTTC. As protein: CASSLDAMGGYEQYF.